Detailed here is one T cell receptor beta chain. The antigen remains undetermined. The data derive from a study of CXCR3-negative and CXCR3-positive naive CD8 T cells. Study background: There were approximately 140 million TRB reads altogether, and each library had about 1.5 +/- 0.3 million of them.

Study conclusions and caveats: TRB CDR3s were more hydrophobic in CXCR3-positive than in CXCR3-negative naive cells. Cryopreservation partially decreased CXCR3 expression, and most assays used fresh PBMCs. Unlike memory cells, which differed, naive CXCR3-negative and CXCR3-positive cells had similar TRBV-TRBJ usage.

Via 5' RACE with UMI labels, TRB cDNA libraries were prepared. TCRdb re-called the 5' RACE reads and catalogs CDR3 proteins one per entry, DNA excluded. This sample contains some 150,000 distinct CDR3 sequences. CDR3 size: 12 residues. CDR1 is SQVTM and CDR2 is ANQGSEA in the germline V gene. Naive CD8+ T cells displayed a CD45RO-CCR7+CD27+CD95- phenotype. Sequenced sample: naive CXCR3+ CD8+ T cells from blood. Specified subset: CD45RO-CCR7+CD27+CD95- naive CD8+ T cells expressing CXCR3 (TNR3+). This TCR was recovered from a human donor in good health. Some clones in this sample may be carry-over from other donors' samples. The chain uses TRBV29-1 and TRBJ2-7; TCRdb proposes TRBD1, but this gene call is untestable without DNA. The CDR3 sequence: CSVIGTGREQYF.